Following are 15 T cell receptor beta chains from one sample sequenced in a study of early T cells in non-severe SARS-CoV-2 infection. TCRdb independently ran MiXCR on the 5' RACE reads; one entry per CDR3 protein. The sample has about 64,000 distinct CDR3 sequences; about an eighth are singletons. Sequences were obtained from whole blood. The receptors derive from an adult who was a healthcare worker with PCR-confirmed SARS-CoV-2 infection or an uninfected control (not recorded which).

This clonotype was counted many times. V usage is TRBV4-1 and J usage is TRBJ1-4; D uncertain. Germline V CDR1 and CDR2: MGHRA, YSYEKL. CDR3 length: 16 residues. The V end lost 3 bases, the J end lost 0 bases, and 11 bases lay between the germline ends. This CDR3 reads CASSQAGRSTNEKLFF. CDR3 bases: TGCGCCAGCAGCCAGGCGGGAAGGTCAACTAATGAAAAACTGTTTTTT.

Ten or more counts support this clonotype. This sequence joins TRBV29-1 and TRBJ1-1; D gene ambiguous. The germline V gene encodes CDR1 SQVTM and CDR2 ANQGSEA. Trimming took off 4 bases at V and 6 bases at J, with 9 bases between the two ends. The CDR3 totals 11 residues. The CDR3 loop reads CSVVAGAEAFF. DNA of the CDR3: TGCAGCGTTGTGGCCGGGGCTGAAGCTTTCTTT.

This clonotype was detected a few times. The J gene is TRBJ2-1, the V gene TRBV20-1, with D perhaps given as TRBD1 or TRBD2 (5 bases each). Germline values: CDR1 DFQATT, CDR2 SNEGSKA (reference sequence). The CDR3 has 16 residues. V was trimmed by 4 bases and J by 7 bases, leaving 23 bases between them. CDR3 bases: TGCAGTGCTATCCTAAGTCGGGGCACACTCCTTAATGAGCAGTTCTTC. Its translation: CSAILSRGTLLNEQFF.

The chain couples TRBV7-2 to TRBJ2-7, with D hard to call. Germline V CDR1 and CDR2: SGHTA, FQGNSA. Trimming removed 0 bases from V and 2 bases from J, with 11 bases in between. CDR3 length: 15 amino acids. The CDR3 loop is CASSLAPDRTYEQYF. The CDR3 DNA is TGTGCCAGCAGCTTAGCGCCGGATCGAACCTACGAGCAGTACTTC.

This clonotype was picked up many times. The chain is built from TRBV6-5 and TRBJ1-6; D not resolved. The CDR3 is 13 amino acids. Germline CDR1 and CDR2: MNHEY and SVGAGI. Trimming took off 0 bases at V and 11 bases at J, with 8 bases between the two ends. The DNA of the CDR3 is TGTGCCAGCAGTTACTCTACACAAACACCCCTCCACTTT. The encoded protein is CASSYSTQTPLHF.

There are a few counts of this clonotype. The V and J genes are TRBV7-9 and TRBJ2-7; D is possibly TRBD1 (5 bases). This CDR3 has 18 residues. Looked up from germline, CDR1 is SEHNR and CDR2 is FQNEAQ (reference sequence). Trimming removed 2 bases from V and 0 bases from J, with 20 bases in between. The CDR3 bases are TGTGCCAGCAGCTTAACCCCACTGACAGAGTACAGCTCCTACGAGCAGTACTTC. Its protein is CASSLTPLTEYSSYEQYF.

This clonotype occurred a few times. This sequence joins TRBV7-2 and TRBJ2-1; TRBD2 matches at 15 bases. Per germline, CDR1 SGHTA and CDR2 FQGNSA. The CDR3 consists of 16 residues. J lost 6 bases, V lost 1 base, and 1 base had no gene match. The CDR3 reads CASSLGTSGGANEQFF. CDR3 bases: TGTGCCAGCAGCTTAGGGACTAGCGGGGGGGCCAATGAGCAGTTCTTC.

The chain employs TRBV29-1 and TRBJ2-6; tentatively, D is TRBD2 (5 bases). The germline V and J ends were trimmed by 6 bases and 0 bases, with 18 bases remaining between them. The CDR3 spans 17 residues. Germline CDR1 is SQVTM and CDR2 is ANQGSEA. The CDR3 is CSVRGSGSSSGANVLTF. CDR3 bases: TGCAGCGTCCGGGGATCTGGGAGTAGCTCTGGGGCCAACGTCCTGACTTTC.

This clonotype was counted a few times. V and J are TRBV10-2 and TRBJ1-6; the D is unclear. V dropped 5 bases and J dropped 9 bases, with 20 bases sitting between them. This CDR3 is built from 16 residues. CDR1 and CDR2 from the germline V gene are WSHSY and SAAADI. This CDR3 is CASSNSAGQRGSPLHF. For the CDR3, the DNA is TGCGCCAGCAGTAATTCGGCAGGTCAACGGGGTTCACCCCTCCACTTT.

The V call is TRBV6-2 or TRBV6-3, the J call TRBJ2-1; TRBD1 or TRBD2 may be the D gene (5 bases each). Germline lookup yields CDR1 MNHEY and CDR2 SVGEGT. The CDR3 contains 15 residues. Trimming stripped 6 bases from V and 3 bases from J, with 15 bases between. The CDR3 protein is CASSRRRDRYNEQFF. The CDR3 DNA reads as TGTGCCAGCAGCCGTCGACGGGACCGCTACAATGAGCAGTTCTTC.

This clonotype was found once. V usage is TRBV6-5 and J usage is TRBJ2-1; no reliable D call. Germline CDR1 is MNHEY and CDR2 is SVGAGI. Trimming removed 7 bases from V and 4 bases from J, with 14 bases in between. The CDR3 spans 14 residues. CDR3 loop: CASTPTPGYNEQFF. The CDR3 DNA sequence: TGTGCCAGCACCCCCACCCCCGGGTACAATGAGCAGTTCTTC.

This clonotype turned up a few times. V gene TRBV10-3 combines with J gene TRBJ1-1; D remains ambiguous. The CDR3 covers 12 residues. CDR1 is ENHRY and CDR2 is SYGVKD in the germline V gene. Written as DNA, the CDR3 is TGTGCGGCCGCCTCCGGGATGACTGAAGCTTTCTTT. Translation: CAAASGMTEAFF.

This clonotype has a handful of counts. The V gene is TRBV6-5, the J gene TRBJ2-5; 8 bases match TRBD2. Trimming removed 6 bases from V and 4 bases from J; junction bases left unmatched: 13. This CDR3 spans 16 amino acids. Germline V gives CDR1 MNHEY, CDR2 SVGAGI. This CDR3 is CASRQLGGAARETQYF. In DNA form, the CDR3 reads TGTGCCAGCAGGCAACTCGGGGGGGCCGCTCGAGAGACCCAGTACTTC.

This clonotype was observed many times. This sequence joins TRBV7-3 and TRBJ2-1, with D possibly being TRBD2 (5 bases). The V and J ends lost 1 base and 9 bases respectively, with 13 bases between them. This CDR3 has 14 residues. Germline assignment: CDR1 SGHTA and CDR2 FQGTGA. CDR3 nucleotides: TGTGCCAGCAGCTTAAATGGCGCGGGTACTGAGCAGTTCTTC. This codes for CASSLNGAGTEQFF.

V and J are TRBV2 and TRBJ1-2, with D unresolved. CDR1 is SNHLY and CDR2 is FYNNEI in the germline V gene. The CDR3 sequence is 13 residues long. The ends were cut back, 0 bases at V and 4 bases at J, with 6 bases in the middle. The CDR3 coding sequence is TGTGCCAGCAGTGAAGCGGGCACCTATGGCTACACCTTC. Residues: CASSEAGTYGYTF.